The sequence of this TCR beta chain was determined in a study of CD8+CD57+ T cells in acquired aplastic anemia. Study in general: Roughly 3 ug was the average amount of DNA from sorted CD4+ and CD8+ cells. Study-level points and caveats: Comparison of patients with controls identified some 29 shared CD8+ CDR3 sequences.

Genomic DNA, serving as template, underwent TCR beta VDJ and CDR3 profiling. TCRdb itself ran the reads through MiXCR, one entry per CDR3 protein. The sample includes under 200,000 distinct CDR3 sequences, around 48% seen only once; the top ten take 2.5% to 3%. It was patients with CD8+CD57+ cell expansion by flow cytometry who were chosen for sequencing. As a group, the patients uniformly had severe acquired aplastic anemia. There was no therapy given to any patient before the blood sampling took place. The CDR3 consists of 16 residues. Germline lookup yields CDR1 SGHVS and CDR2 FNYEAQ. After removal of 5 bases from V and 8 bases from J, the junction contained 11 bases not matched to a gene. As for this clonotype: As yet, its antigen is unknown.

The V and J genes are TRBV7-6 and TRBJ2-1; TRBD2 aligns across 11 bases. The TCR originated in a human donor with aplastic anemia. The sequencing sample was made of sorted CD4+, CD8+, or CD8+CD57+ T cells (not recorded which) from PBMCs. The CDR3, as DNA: TGTGCCAGCAGCAAATTAATAGCGGGAGGGATGGATGAGCAGTTCTTC. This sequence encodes CASSKLIAGGMDEQFF.